These 9 T cell receptor beta chains originate from one sample sequenced in a study of blood T cell repertoires in COVID-19. Sequencing used immunoSEQ multiplex PCR; TCRdb keeps in-frame clones, though not all of them. The sample holds about 80,000 clones, around 80% seen once. The sample was peripheral blood. These receptors were collected from a man at least 80 years old with acute or convalescent COVID-19.

This chain joins TRBV18 and TRBJ1-6; D remains ambiguous. This CDR3 is built from 18 residues. Trimming stripped 5 bases from V and 0 bases from J, with 17 bases between. Looked up from germline, CDR1 is KGHSH and CDR2 is LQKENI. Here the CDR3 DNA reads TGTGCCAGCTCAGTACTAGAGACTCTCAGCTCCTATAATTCACCCCTCCACTTT. It specifies CASSVLETLSSYNSPLHF.

V and J are TRBV12-5 and TRBJ1-1; D call uncertain. CDR1 and CDR2 from the germline V gene are LGHNT and FRNRAP. Trimming cost V 1 base and J 6 bases, with 12 bases left between them. The CDR3 runs to 14 residues. The chain's CDR3 is CASGLGSGVPEAFF. In DNA, the CDR3 is TGTGCTAGTGGTTTGGGCTCCGGGGTTCCTGAAGCTTTCTTT.

The chain links TRBV7-9 to TRBJ2-5; TRBD1 aligns across 11 bases. The CDR3 loop spans 15 amino acids. Trimming cost V 4 bases and J 7 bases; bases outside gene matches: 8. The germline CDR1 and CDR2 sequences are SEHNR and FQNEAQ (reference sequence). CDR3 amino acids: CASSSSGQGAGTQYF. CDR3 DNA: TGTGCCAGCAGCTCATCCGGACAGGGGGCGGGGACCCAGTACTTC.

The chain is built from TRBV28 and TRBJ1-2; 8 nucleotides line up with TRBD1. V dropped 7 bases and J dropped 7; count of bases not matched to a gene: 8. Germline loops: CDR1 MDHEN, CDR2 SYDVKM. This CDR3 has 13 residues. The CDR3 DNA sequence: TGTGCCAGCACCCGGACAGGGAATTCTGGCTACACCTTC. Amino acids: CASTRTGNSGYTF.

CDR3 protein: CASSGPGINYGYTF. The CDR3 DNA is TGTGCCAGCAGTGGCCCCGGGATCAACTATGGCTACACCTTC. This chain connects TRBV6-2 or TRBV6-3 to TRBJ1-2; D unclear. This CDR3 is 14 amino acids long. CDR1 MNHEY and CDR2 SVGEGT come from the germline V gene. Trimming took 5 bases from V and 2 from J, leaving 12 bases between them.

The chain is built from TRBV9 and TRBJ1-6; a weak D match, TRBD1 (6 bases). V gave up 0 bases and J gave up 11 bases, with 15 bases separating them. CDR3 length: 15 amino acids. Germline CDR1 SGDLS, CDR2 YYNGEE. The DNA for the CDR3 is TGTGCCAGCAGCGTAGTTTCACAGGGTGAGGCACCCCTCCACTTT. Translation gives CASSVVSQGEAPLHF.

V usage is TRBV18 and J usage is TRBJ2-7; D is unclear. The CDR3 is 12 amino acids. The germline gives CDR1 KGHSH, CDR2 LQKENI. V was cut by 3 bases and J by 3 bases, with 6 bases left in between. This chain's CDR3 is CASSPQNYEQYF. CDR3 DNA sequence: TGTGCCAGCTCACCTCAAAACTACGAGCAGTACTTC. Supplemented by reference TRBV18 and TRBJ2-7, the full variable domain reads NAGVMQNPRHLVRRRGQEARLRCSPMKGHSHVYWYRQLPEEGLKFMVYLQKENIIDESGMPKERFSAEFPKEGPSILRIQQVVRGDSAAYFCASSPQNYEQYFGPGTRLTVT.

The rearrangement uses TRBV24-1 and TRBJ2-5; TRBD2 agrees at 8 bases. Germline V gives CDR1 KGHDR, CDR2 SFDVKD. V shed 6 bases and J 2 bases; nucleotides not matched to a gene: 7. The CDR3 spans 15 residues. The CDR3 sequence is CATSPGGPFQETQYF. CDR3 in DNA: TGTGCCACCAGTCCGGGGGGGCCATTTCAAGAGACCCAGTACTTC.

The chain combines TRBV7-2 with TRBJ2-1, with 8 bases matching TRBD2. Germline CDR1 is SGHTA and CDR2 is FQGNSA. V lost 2 bases to trimming and J lost 8 bases; unmatched junction nucleotides: 8. This CDR3 comprises 15 residues. CDR3 DNA sequence: TGTGCCAGCAGCTTACGCGGGGGGTCTTCCTATGAGCAGTTCTTC. It is translated as CASSLRGGSSYEQFF.